A single sample gave rise to the 4 T cell receptor beta chains below, sequenced in a study of shared clonotypes between healthy human individuals. Clones were read by immunoSEQ multiplex PCR, and TCRdb kept only the in-frame ones, dropping some. The repertoire holds roughly 2.4 million clones, with more than 90% as singletons. Specimen: naive CD4+ T cells sorted from blood. Subset: CD45RA+ positively selected. These receptors all come from a man between 18 and 29 years old in good health.

The rearrangement links TRBV5-1 to TRBJ1-2; no definite D call. Trimming shortened V by 0 bases and J by 8 bases, and 8 bases separated the two germline ends. Per the germline V gene, CDR1 is SGHRS and CDR2 is YFSETQ. The CDR3 is made up of 12 amino acids. For the CDR3, the DNA is TGCGCCAGCAGCTTGGCCATAGGGGGCTACACCTTC. This codes for CASSLAIGGYTF.

V gene TRBV5-5 combines with J gene TRBJ2-7; no reliable D call. Trimming took off 0 bases at V and 6 bases at J, with 10 bases between the two ends. This CDR3 contains 13 residues. Germline CDR1 SGHKS, CDR2 YYEKEE (reference sequence). This CDR3 reads CASSLAIRFEQYF. The CDR3, as DNA: TGTGCCAGCAGCTTGGCCATCCGTTTCGAGCAGTACTTC.

This chain links TRBV4-1 with TRBJ2-1; 10 positions agree with TRBD1. The V gene end was trimmed by 0 bases and the J gene end by 0 bases; junction bases not matched to a gene: 2. This CDR3 comprises 17 residues. Per germline, CDR1 MGHRA and CDR2 YSYEKL. The CDR3 reads CASSQEGTGVSYNEQFF. The CDR3, as DNA: TGCGCCAGCAGCCAAGAGGGGACAGGGGTCTCCTACAATGAGCAGTTCTTC.

The V call is TRBV9, the J call TRBJ1-4; D possibly corresponds to TRBD1 (6 bases). Germline loops: CDR1 SGDLS, CDR2 YYNGEE. V lost 4 bases and J lost 3, with 10 bases in between. The CDR3 sequence is 14 residues long. The CDR3 reads CASSLGQPNEKLFF. The CDR3 coding sequence is TGTGCCAGCAGCCTGGGACAACCTAATGAAAAACTGTTTTTT.